Listed below are T cell receptor beta chains from one sample, sequenced in a study of immunodeficiency. Only in-frame clones appear in the TCRdb table, and some are missing; sequencing was by immunoSEQ multiplex PCR. The sample lists about 3,500 clones; about 88% were seen once. The sequenced sample was CD8+ T cells from blood. Receptor source: a human donor in good health. CDR3s include the opening cysteine and the closing phenylalanine or tryptophan. D genes are given only for firm matches. Clone sizes are given selectively: once, few, many, or a class where the clone is expanded.

v_gene	j_gene	d_gene	abundance	CDR3aa	CDR3nt
TRBV14	TRBJ2-7	NA	NA	CASSQEAYEQYF	TGTGCCAGCAGCCAAGAGGCCTACGAGCAGTACTTC
TRBV5-6	TRBJ2-3	NA	NA	CASSQLIDREYEDTQYF	TGTGCCAGCAGCCAGCTTATCGACCGGGAGTACGAAGATACGCAGTATTTT
TRBV30	TRBJ1-4	TRBD1	NA	CAWEPDRETEKLFF	TGTGCCTGGGAACCGGACAGGGAGACTGAAAAACTGTTTTTT
TRBV5-6	TRBJ1-2	NA	once	CASSFGTAANYGYTF	TGTGCCAGCAGCTTCGGAACGGCAGCTAACTATGGCTACACCTTC
TRBV29-1	TRBJ2-7	TRBD1	NA	CSVAPGTGAYEQYF	TGCAGCGTTGCCCCCGGGACAGGGGCCTACGAGCAGTACTTC
TRBV19	TRBJ2-2	TRBD1	NA	CASILTGAGNTGELFF	TGTGCCAGTATCCTCACAGGGGCGGGGAACACCGGGGAGCTGTTTTTT
TRBV7-8	TRBJ2-4	NA	NA	CASSLYPGTENIQYF	TGTGCCAGCAGCTTATACCCCGGGACCGAAAACATTCAGTACTTC
TRBV7-6	TRBJ2-5	NA	few	CASSLAGSQETQYF	TGTGCCAGCAGCTTAGCGGGGTCCCAAGAGACCCAGTACTTC
TRBV11-3	TRBJ2-2	TRBD2	NA	CASSRHSLAGVDSGELFF	TGTGCCAGCAGCCGCCACTCACTAGCGGGAGTCGACAGCGGGGAGCTGTTTTTT
TRBV5-6	TRBJ1-2	NA	NA	CASSPGLTDYGYTF	TGTGCCAGCAGCCCGGGACTTACCGACTATGGCTACACCTTC
TRBV5-4	TRBJ2-7	NA	NA	CASSSRGEDYEQYF	TGTGCCAGCAGCTCCAGGGGGGAGGACTACGAGCAGTACTTC
TRBV6-5	TRBJ2-7	NA	once	CATLPGPPYEQYF	TGTGCCACCCTCCCCGGGCCCCCCTACGAGCAGTACTTC
TRBV9	TRBJ2-2	NA	NA	CASSDGRENTGELFF	TGTGCCAGCAGCGATGGACGGGAGAACACCGGGGAGCTGTTTTTT
TRBV19	TRBJ2-1	NA	NA	CASSISGMLNEQFF	TGTGCCAGTAGTATTAGCGGTATGTTGAATGAGCAGTTCTTC
TRBV19	TRBJ1-5	TRBD1	NA	CASNVQGGNQPQHF	TGTGCCAGTAATGTACAGGGGGGTAATCAGCCCCAGCATTTT
TRBV9	TRBJ2-3	NA	NA	CASSVGGGGTDTQYF	TGTGCCAGCAGCGTCGGGGGAGGAGGGACAGATACGCAGTATTTT
TRBV29-1	TRBJ2-3	NA	once	CSTVGDTQYF	TGCAGCACGGTGGGGGATACGCAGTATTTT
TRBV9	TRBJ1-2	NA	NA	CASSVDGGISYGYTF	TGTGCCAGCAGCGTAGATGGGGGAATCTCCTATGGCTACACCTTC
TRBV7-9	TRBJ1-1	NA	NA	CASMRRGGMNTEAFF	TGTGCCAGCATGAGGAGAGGGGGGATGAACACTGAAGCTTTCTTT
TRBV19	TRBJ2-7	NA	NA	CASSQSSYEQYF	TGTGCCAGTAGTCAGAGCTCCTACGAGCAGTACTTC
TRBV4-1	TRBJ2-5	TRBD1	NA	CASSQGIGTGVGETQYF	TGCGCCAGCAGCCAAGGAATCGGGACAGGGGTTGGAGAGACCCAGTACTTC
TRBV4-1	TRBJ2-1	TRBD2	NA	CASSQLAGGKDNEQFF	TGCGCCAGCAGCCAATTAGCGGGGGGCAAAGACAATGAGCAGTTCTTC
TRBV6-1	TRBJ1-3	NA	few	CASSESPSSGNTIYF	TGTGCCAGCAGTGAATCGCCCAGCTCTGGAAACACCATATATTTT
TRBV28	TRBJ1-5	NA	NA	CASSLASGTLDQPQHF	TGTGCCAGCAGTTTAGCCTCCGGGACCCTGGATCAGCCCCAGCATTTT
TRBV7-9	TRBJ1-1	NA	NA	CATSGWGTEAFF	TGTGCCACCAGCGGGTGGGGCACTGAAGCTTTCTTT
TRBV10-2	TRBJ1-2	NA	NA	CASSETGRGEGYTF	TGCGCCAGCAGTGAGACGGGACGAGGTGAGGGCTACACCTTC
TRBV9	TRBJ1-5	NA	NA	CASSVGGGVQPQHF	TGTGCCAGCAGCGTAGGAGGGGGTGTTCAGCCCCAGCATTTT
TRBV7-6	TRBJ2-5	TRBD2	NA	CASSLAGGGETQYF	TGTGCCAGCAGCCTAGCGGGAGGGGGGGAGACCCAGTACTTC
TRBV5-1	TRBJ1-2	NA	NA	CASRGDINYGYTF	TGCGCCAGCAGGGGGGACATAAACTATGGCTACACCTTC
TRBV5-8	TRBJ2-1	NA	NA	CASSLGATSYNEQFF	TGTGCCAGCAGCTTGGGGGCCACCTCCTACAATGAGCAGTTCTTC
TRBV9	TRBJ2-3	NA	NA	CASSPAGDTQYF	TGTGCCAGCAGCCCAGCGGGAGATACGCAGTATTTT
TRBV5-1	TRBJ2-1	TRBD2	NA	CASSFSSGRAEEQFF	TGCGCCAGCAGCTTTTCTAGCGGGAGGGCTGAAGAGCAGTTCTTC
TRBV4-1	TRBJ1-1	NA	NA	CASSQEGVNTEAFF	TGCGCCAGCAGCCAAGAAGGGGTGAACACTGAAGCTTTCTTT
TRBV5-1	TRBJ1-2	NA	NA	CASSWGLGHGYTF	TGCGCCAGCAGCTGGGGGCTCGGGCATGGCTACACCTTC
TRBV29-1	TRBJ2-5	TRBD2	NA	CSTDGWEREGETQYF	TGCAGCACGGATGGATGGGAACGGGAGGGCGAGACCCAGTACTTC
TRBV12-3/TRBV12-4	TRBJ1-4	NA	NA	CASTPRGGEKLFF	TGTGCCAGCACTCCTCGTGGGGGTGAAAAACTGTTTTTT
TRBV19	TRBJ2-1	NA	NA	CASGPGGQPFYNEQFF	TGTGCCAGTGGCCCTGGAGGGCAACCCTTCTACAATGAGCAGTTCTTC
TRBV19	TRBJ2-1	TRBD2	NA	CASSNPLAGIYNEQFF	TGTGCCAGTAGTAACCCATTAGCGGGAATCTACAATGAGCAGTTCTTC
TRBV30	TRBJ2-3	NA	NA	CAWSWASIIDTQYF	TGTGCCTGGAGTTGGGCGTCTATTATAGACACGCAGTATTTT